This TCR beta chain was sequenced during a study of T cells after yellow fever vaccination (dated by TCRdb to between 2017 and 2020). Context from the whole study: Libraries from fractions with low cell numbers were prepared with the SMART-Seq v4 Ultra Low Input RNA kit. Two healthy male donors, one aged 18 to 30 and one aged 30 to 40 years, made up the cohort. To follow T-cell clones before and after primary and booster YFV17D yellow fever vaccination, bulk TCR alpha and beta repertoires were sequenced over time. Blood was collected at multiple timepoints before and after primary and secondary immunization, and bulk PBMC replicates and cell subsets were isolated. Beyond this particular receptor, the publication reports: After the booster, most clones that had expanded after primary vaccination were detected again (about 97% of CD4 and under 90% of CD8), suggesting broad maintenance of memory. The study included only a couple of donors, which limits how far the findings can be generalized. The secondary T-cell response was found to be weaker but faster than the primary response, with a peak reached on day 5 rather than on day 15. A small fraction of clonotypes showed up in both the CD4 and CD8 compartments, probably as a result of convergent recombination. FACS-sorted repertoires could contain abundant contaminating clonotypes from the bulk population, so computational filtering was required.

On this clonotype: The specificity of this receptor is unknown. No clone much larger than this one lies a single base away; base qualities are absent.

This specimen's treatment or condition label, per the study, means: live attenuated yellow fever vaccine strain. A standard Ficoll-Paque protocol was used to isolate PBMCs from peripheral blood. Dynabeads CD4 and CD8 positive selection kits were used to isolate CD4 and CD8 T-cell fractions. TriZol was used to extract RNA from bulk PBMCs, CD4 and CD8 fractions, and dextramer-positive and dextramer-negative fractions. The germline V gene yields SGHTA for CDR1 and FQGNSA for CDR2. The V and J ends are trimmed by 6 bases and 0 bases, leaving 15 bases between them. Its CDR3 holds 15 amino acids, cysteine through phenylalanine. The CDR3 DNA has 45 bases and is translated from base 1. TCR cDNA was synthesized by 5'RACE template switching, which introduced a universal primer site and unique molecular identifiers. Priming of cDNA synthesis was performed from both the TCR alpha and TCR beta constant segments. Two PCR steps were used to amplify libraries, with sample barcodes and sequencing adapters being added in the second step. Sequencing of libraries was performed on Illumina HiSeq 2500 (2x100 bp) or NovaSeq (2x150 bp). The study's processing was this. Reads were demultiplexed and collapsed into UMI consensus sequences with MIGEC, and V(D)J alignment was performed with MiXCR. Using edgeR on replicate PBMC samples, clonotypes were called vaccine-responding if FDR was below 0.01 and the log2 fold change was above 5 up to day 15. Each bulk clonotype received a CD4 or CD8 identity based on whether the sequenced CD4 or CD8 repertoire contained that clonotype at higher abundance. TCRdb handled the public reads itself, with Q25 trimming in fastp and clone calling in MiXCR, and kept productive beta chains. Each entry merges the rows of one CDR3 protein and shows their most common DNA and genes. What appears here as the V and J calls and clone size reflects TCRdb's work, not the paper's. Present in this sample are 200,000 to 300,000 distinct CDR3 sequences, roughly 13% of which were seen just once. The biggest ten clones account for around 0.55% of the sample.

This sequence was found in a man aged 25 to 40 who received the YFV17D yellow fever vaccine. The source was CD4+ T cells sorted from PBMCs, collected 45 days after the yellow fever booster vaccination. Recombination linked TRBV7-2 to TRBJ2-7; D gene: possibly TRBD1, on 6 matching bases. The CDR3 corresponds to CASSFLQGSSYEQYF. The sequenced DNA is TGTGCCAGCAGTTTTTTGCAGGGGAGCTCCTACGAGCAGTACTTC.